The rows below give T cell receptor beta chains drawn from one sample of a study of shared clonotypes between healthy human individuals. TCRdb keeps only in-frame clones here, not all; method: immunoSEQ multiplex PCR. This sample has some 2 million clones; 85% to 95% occur once, and the top ten carry around 0.13%. Sequences were obtained from naive CD4+ T cells sorted from blood. Receptor source: a man aged 18 to 29 in good health. Each CDR3 is given with its conserved first and last residue. The D gene is left open where the match is weak. Not all rows give a size; the values are once, few, many and, for expanded clones, a class.

j_call clone_size d_call v_call cdr3_aa cdr3_nt
TRBJ1-2 . TRBD1 TRBV7-8 CASSHPGTGGGSYTF TGTGCCAGCAGCCATCCCGGGACAGGGGGCGGTAGCTACACCTTC
TRBJ2-4 . . TRBV30 CAWSVIGFRDIQYF TGTGCCTGGAGTGTCATCGGATTCCGCGACATTCAGTACTTC
TRBJ2-5 . TRBD1 TRBV12-5 CASGLKGGVETQYF TGTGCTAGTGGTTTGAAAGGGGGCGTCGAGACCCAGTACTTC
TRBJ2-7 . TRBD1 TRBV11-3 CASSLGTGDDEQYF TGTGCCAGCAGCTTGGGGACAGGGGACGACGAGCAGTACTTC
TRBJ2-3 . TRBD2 TRBV5-6 CASSKGTRGVGTQYF TGTGCCAGCAGCAAAGGGACCCGGGGGGTAGGTACGCAGTATTTT
TRBJ2-7 . . TRBV7-9 CASSLDVTAYEQYF TGTGCCAGCAGCTTAGATGTGACCGCCTACGAGCAGTACTTC
TRBJ2-7 . TRBD1 TRBV5-1 CASSPRQGPYEQYF TGCGCCAGCAGCCCCCGACAGGGACCCTACGAGCAGTACTTC
TRBJ2-2 . . TRBV14 CASSQWLASTGELFF TGTGCCAGCAGCCAATGGCTAGCGAGCACCGGGGAGCTGTTTTTT
TRBJ1-1 . . TRBV20-1 CSATATLQAFF TGCAGTGCTACAGCTACTTTACAAGCTTTCTTT
TRBJ2-1 . . TRBV30 CAWSSGGDEQFF TGTGCCTGGAGTTCTGGCGGAGATGAGCAGTTCTTC
TRBJ2-7 . . TRBV6-6 CASSYALISDEQYF TGTGCCAGCAGTTATGCCCTCATCTCCGACGAGCAGTACTTC
TRBJ1-6 . . TRBV6-5 CASSYDRSGNSPLHF TGTGCCAGCAGTTATGACAGATCGGGTAATTCACCCCTCCACTTT
TRBJ2-1 . . TRBV6-5 CASSSPTSNQFF TGTGCCAGCAGTTCCCCGACTAGTAACCAGTTCTTC
TRBJ2-5 . . TRBV7-2 CASSLRARARYF TGTGCCAGCAGCTTAAGGGCGAGGGCTCGTTACTTC
TRBJ1-5 . TRBD1 TRBV2 CASSEVAGGSQPQHF TGTGCCAGCAGTGAAGTGGCAGGGGGGTCTCAGCCCCAGCATTTT
TRBJ2-1 . TRBD2 TRBV2 CASNLAGGPTGEQFF TGTGCCAGCAATCTAGCGGGGGGTCCCACAGGCGAGCAGTTCTTC
TRBJ2-1 . TRBD2 TRBV2 CATRLAGGYEQFF TGTGCCACCCGACTAGCGGGGGGGTATGAGCAGTTCTTC
TRBJ1-6 . . TRBV6-6 CASTLGALGNSPLHF TGTGCCAGCACCCTAGGAGCCCTAGGTAATTCACCCCTCCACTTT
TRBJ2-3 . . TRBV10-2 CASKTGGGGDTQYF TGCGCCAGCAAAACGGGAGGGGGCGGGGATACGCAGTATTTT
TRBJ2-7 . TRBD1 TRBV6-6 CASRLTGSSSYEQYF TGTGCCAGCAGGTTGACAGGGTCCTCCTCCTACGAGCAGTACTTC
TRBJ1-2 few TRBD1 TRBV28 CASRQSPGQTQRGYTF TGTGCCAGCAGACAATCCCCGGGACAGACTCAGCGGGGCTACACCTTC
TRBJ2-5 . . TRBV19 CASSINSYRVSQETQYF TGTGCCAGTAGTATCAACTCCTACAGGGTTTCCCAAGAGACCCAGTACTTC
TRBJ1-3 . . TRBV7-9 CASSLDTSGNTIYF TGTGCCAGCAGCTTAGACACGTCTGGAAACACCATATATTTT
TRBJ1-6 . . TRBV11-2 CASSPSPSPLHF TGTGCCAGCAGCCCATCCCCCTCACCCCTCCACTTT